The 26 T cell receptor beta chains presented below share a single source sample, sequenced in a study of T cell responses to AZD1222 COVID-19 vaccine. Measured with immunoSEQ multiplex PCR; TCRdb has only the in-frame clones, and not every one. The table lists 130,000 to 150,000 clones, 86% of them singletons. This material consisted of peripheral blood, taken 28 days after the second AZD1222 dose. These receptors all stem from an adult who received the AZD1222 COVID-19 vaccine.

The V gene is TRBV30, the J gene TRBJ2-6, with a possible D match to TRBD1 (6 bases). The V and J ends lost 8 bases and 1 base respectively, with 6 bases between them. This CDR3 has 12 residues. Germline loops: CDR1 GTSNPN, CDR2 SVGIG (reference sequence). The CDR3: CARGSGANVLTF. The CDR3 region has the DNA TGTGCCAGGGGGTCTGGGGCCAACGTCCTGACTTTC.

CDR3 in amino acids: CASSFAKVGNTEAFF. The CDR3 DNA reads as TGTGCCAGCAGCTTTGCTAAAGTCGGGAACACTGAAGCTTTCTTT. The chain carries TRBV5-4 and TRBJ1-1, with no clear D. V gave up 2 bases and J gave up 1 base, with 12 bases separating them. This CDR3 comprises 15 residues. Germline CDR1 SGHNT, CDR2 YYREEE (reference sequence). Full variable domain (rest looked up from reference TRBV5-4 and TRBJ1-1): ETGVTQSPTHLIKTRGQQVTLRCSSQSGHNTVSWYQQALGQGPQFIFQYYREEENGRGNFPPRFSGLQFPNYSSELNVNALELDDSALYLCASSFAKVGNTEAFFGQGTRLTVV.

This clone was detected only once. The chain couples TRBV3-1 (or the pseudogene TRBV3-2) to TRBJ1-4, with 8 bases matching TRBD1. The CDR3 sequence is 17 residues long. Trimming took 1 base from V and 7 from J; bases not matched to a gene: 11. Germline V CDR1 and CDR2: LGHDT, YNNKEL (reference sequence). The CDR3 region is CASSQGLSRTGLEKLFF. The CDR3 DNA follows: TGTGCCAGCAGCCAAGGGCTATCGCGGACAGGGCTTGAAAAACTGTTTTTT.

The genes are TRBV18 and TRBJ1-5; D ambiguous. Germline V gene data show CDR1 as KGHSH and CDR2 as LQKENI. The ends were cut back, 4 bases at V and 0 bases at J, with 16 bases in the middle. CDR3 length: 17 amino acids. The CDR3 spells CASSLMGGGNSNQPQHF. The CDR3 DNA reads TGTGCCAGCTCACTCATGGGAGGAGGGAATAGCAATCAGCCCCAGCATTTT.

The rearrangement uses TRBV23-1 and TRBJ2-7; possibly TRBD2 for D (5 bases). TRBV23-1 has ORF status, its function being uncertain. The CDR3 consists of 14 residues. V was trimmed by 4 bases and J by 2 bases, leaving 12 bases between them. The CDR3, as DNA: TGCGCCAGCAGTCGCGCGGGCGATACCTACGAGCAGTACTTC. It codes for CASSRAGDTYEQYF.

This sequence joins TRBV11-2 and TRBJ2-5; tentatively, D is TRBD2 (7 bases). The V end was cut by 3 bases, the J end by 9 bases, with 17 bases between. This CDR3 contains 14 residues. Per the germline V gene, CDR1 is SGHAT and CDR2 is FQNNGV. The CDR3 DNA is TGTGCCAGCAGCTTGGAAGTCCGAGGGGGGGCCCAGTACTTC. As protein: CASSLEVRGGAQYF.

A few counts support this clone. The CDR3 sequence is CASRWRGASDNEQFF. The CDR3 bases are TGTGCCAGCAGATGGAGGGGAGCTAGCGATAATGAGCAGTTCTTC. The chain has TRBV13 and TRBJ2-1, with D possibly being TRBD2 (6 bases). V was clipped by 6 bases and J by 7 bases, with 19 bases between them. Germline CDR1 PRHDT, CDR2 FYEKMQ (reference sequence). This CDR3 is built from 15 residues.

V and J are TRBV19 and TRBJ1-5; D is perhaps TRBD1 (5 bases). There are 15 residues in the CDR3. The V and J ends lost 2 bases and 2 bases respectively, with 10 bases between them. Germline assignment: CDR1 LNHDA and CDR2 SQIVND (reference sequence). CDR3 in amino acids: CASSIPGLGNQPQHF. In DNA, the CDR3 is TGTGCCAGTAGTATACCGGGACTTGGCAATCAGCCCCAGCATTTT.

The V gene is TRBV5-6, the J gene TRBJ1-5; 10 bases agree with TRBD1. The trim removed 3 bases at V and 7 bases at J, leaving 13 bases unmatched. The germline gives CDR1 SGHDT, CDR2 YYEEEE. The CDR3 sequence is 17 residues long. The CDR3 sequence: CASSWGNPGTGDQPQHF. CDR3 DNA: TGTGCCAGCAGCTGGGGGAACCCCGGGACAGGGGACCAGCCCCAGCATTTT.

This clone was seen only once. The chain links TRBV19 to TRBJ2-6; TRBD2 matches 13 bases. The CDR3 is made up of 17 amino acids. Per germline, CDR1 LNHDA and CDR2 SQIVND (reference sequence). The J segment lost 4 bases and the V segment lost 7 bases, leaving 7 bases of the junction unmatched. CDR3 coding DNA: TGTGCCAGTAAGGTGGGACTAGCGGGATCCGGGGCCAACGTCCTGACTTTC. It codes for CASKVGLAGSGANVLTF.

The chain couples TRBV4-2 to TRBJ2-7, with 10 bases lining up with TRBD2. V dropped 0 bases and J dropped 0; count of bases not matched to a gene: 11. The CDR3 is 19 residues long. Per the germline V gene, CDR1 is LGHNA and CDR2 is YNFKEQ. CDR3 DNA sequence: TGTGCCAGCAGCCAAGATGAAGCTAGCGGGAGCTCAAGCTCCTACGAGCAGTACTTC. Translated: CASSQDEASGSSSSYEQYF.

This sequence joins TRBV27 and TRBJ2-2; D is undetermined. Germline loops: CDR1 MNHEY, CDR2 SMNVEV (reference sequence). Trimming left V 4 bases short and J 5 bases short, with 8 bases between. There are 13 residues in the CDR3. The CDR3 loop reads CASSSHPTGELFF. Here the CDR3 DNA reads TGTGCCAGCAGTTCACACCCTACCGGGGAGCTGTTTTTT.

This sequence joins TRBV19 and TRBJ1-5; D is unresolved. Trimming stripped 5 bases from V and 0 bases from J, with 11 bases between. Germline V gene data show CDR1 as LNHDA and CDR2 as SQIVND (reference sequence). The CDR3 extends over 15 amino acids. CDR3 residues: CASSSAQYSNQPQHF. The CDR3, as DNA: TGTGCCAGTAGTTCGGCCCAATATAGCAATCAGCCCCAGCATTTT.

Here the CDR3 DNA reads TGTGCCAGCGGAGGGGTTTACACCGGGGAGCTGTTTTTT. This encodes CASGGVYTGELFF. The V call is TRBV12-3 or TRBV12-4, the J call TRBJ2-2; possible D gene TRBD2, 6 bases. V lost 8 bases, J lost 3 bases, and 10 bases lay in between. The CDR3 is 13 amino acids.

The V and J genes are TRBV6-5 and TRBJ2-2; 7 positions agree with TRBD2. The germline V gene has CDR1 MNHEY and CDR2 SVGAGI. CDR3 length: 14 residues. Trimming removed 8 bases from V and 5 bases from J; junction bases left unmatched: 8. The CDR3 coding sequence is TGTGCCAGCTGGGGAGGGGAGGTGACCGGGGAGCTGTTTTTT. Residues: CASWGGEVTGELFF.

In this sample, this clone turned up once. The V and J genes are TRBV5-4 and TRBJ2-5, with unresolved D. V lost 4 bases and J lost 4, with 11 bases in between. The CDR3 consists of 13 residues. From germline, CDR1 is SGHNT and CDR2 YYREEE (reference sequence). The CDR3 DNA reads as TGTGCCAGCAGCGCGTACCTGGGAGAGACCCAGTACTTC. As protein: CASSAYLGETQYF.

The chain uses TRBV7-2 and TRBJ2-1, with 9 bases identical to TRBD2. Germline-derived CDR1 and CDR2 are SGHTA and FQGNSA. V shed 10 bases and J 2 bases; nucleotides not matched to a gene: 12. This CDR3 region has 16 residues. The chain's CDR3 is CATRRFSGSAYNEQFF. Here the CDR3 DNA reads TGTGCCACCCGTAGGTTTAGCGGGAGTGCCTACAATGAGCAGTTCTTC.

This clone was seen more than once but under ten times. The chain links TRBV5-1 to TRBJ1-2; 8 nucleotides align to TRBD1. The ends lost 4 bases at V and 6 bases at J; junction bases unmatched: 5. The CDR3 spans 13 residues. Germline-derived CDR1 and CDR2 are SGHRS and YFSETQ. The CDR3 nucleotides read TGCGCCAGCAGCCCGACAGGGGAGGATGGCTACACCTTC. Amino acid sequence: CASSPTGEDGYTF.

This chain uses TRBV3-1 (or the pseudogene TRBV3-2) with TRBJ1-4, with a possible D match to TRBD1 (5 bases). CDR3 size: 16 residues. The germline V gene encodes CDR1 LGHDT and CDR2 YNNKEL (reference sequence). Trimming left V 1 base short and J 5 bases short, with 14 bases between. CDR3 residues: CASSQGQHTANEKLFF. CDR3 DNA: TGTGCCAGCAGCCAAGGACAGCACACGGCCAATGAAAAACTGTTTTTT.

CDR3 sequence reads: CASRDSANYGYTF. The CDR3 bases are TGTGCCAGCAGGGACAGCGCTAACTATGGCTACACCTTC. V gene TRBV6-5 combines with J gene TRBJ1-2, with D possibly matching TRBD1 (6 bases). Germline V gives CDR1 MNHEY, CDR2 SVGAGI. The CDR3 extends over 13 amino acids. Trimming removed 6 bases from V and 0 bases from J, with 8 bases in between.

In nucleotides, the CDR3 is TGTGCCAGCAGCCCCCAGACAGCAGCCTACGAGCAGTACTTC. Its translation: CASSPQTAAYEQYF. The chain couples TRBV3-1 (or the pseudogene TRBV3-2) to TRBJ2-7; perhaps TRBD1 as D (5 bases). Germline lookup yields CDR1 LGHDT and CDR2 YNNKEL (reference sequence). The ends were cut back, 4 bases at V and 2 bases at J, with 12 bases in the middle. The CDR3 is 14 amino acids.

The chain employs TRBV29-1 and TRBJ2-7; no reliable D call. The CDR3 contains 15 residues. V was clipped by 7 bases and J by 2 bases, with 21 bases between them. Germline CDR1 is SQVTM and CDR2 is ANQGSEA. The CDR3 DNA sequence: TGCAGCGCTGAGTTCACCAGCCTAGGCGCCTACGAGCAGTACTTC. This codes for CSAEFTSLGAYEQYF.

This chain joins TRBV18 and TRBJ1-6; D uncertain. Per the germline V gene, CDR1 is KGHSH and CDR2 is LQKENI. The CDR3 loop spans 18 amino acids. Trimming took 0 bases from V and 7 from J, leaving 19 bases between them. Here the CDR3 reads CASSPPASSGIGNSPLHF. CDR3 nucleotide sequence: TGTGCCAGCTCACCACCGGCCTCTTCCGGGATTGGGAATTCACCCCTCCACTTT.

The CDR3 protein is CASSALSGTGSDTQYF. CDR3 sequence (DNA): TGTGCCAGCAGCGCCCTATCCGGGACAGGTTCCGATACGCAGTATTTT. This chain links TRBV9 with TRBJ2-3; 8 positions agree with TRBD1. The CDR3 has 16 amino acids. V was pared by 3 bases and J by 6 bases, with 12 bases of the junction left unmatched. CDR1 is SGDLS and CDR2 is YYNGEE in the germline V gene. Full variable domain (missing parts from reference TRBV9 and TRBJ2-3): DSGVTQTPKHLITATGQRVTLRCSPRSGDLSVYWYQQSLDQGLQFLIQYYNGEERAKGNILERFSAQQFPDLHSELNLSSLELGDSALYFCASSALSGTGSDTQYFGPGTRLTVL.

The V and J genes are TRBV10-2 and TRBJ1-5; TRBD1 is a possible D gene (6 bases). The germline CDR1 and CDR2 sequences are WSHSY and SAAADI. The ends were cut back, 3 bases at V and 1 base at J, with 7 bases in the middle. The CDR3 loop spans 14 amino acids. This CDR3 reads CASSDRGSNQPQHF. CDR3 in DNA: TGCGCCAGCAGTGACAGGGGAAGCAATCAGCCCCAGCATTTT.

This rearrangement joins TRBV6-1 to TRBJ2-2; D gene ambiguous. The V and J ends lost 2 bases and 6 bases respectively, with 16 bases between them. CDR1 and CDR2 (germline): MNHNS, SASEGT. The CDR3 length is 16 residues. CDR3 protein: CASSEKRPPSAGELFF. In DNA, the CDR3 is TGTGCCAGCAGTGAAAAACGCCCCCCGAGTGCCGGGGAGCTGTTTTTT.